A single sample gave rise to the 11 T cell receptor beta chains below, sequenced in a study of CD8 T cells in Susac syndrome. The RNA, roughly 0.45 to 1 ug, was put through reverse transcription using random hexamers. TCRdb redid the calling of the immunoSEQ multiplex PCR reads with MiXCR, one entry per CDR3 protein. The repertoire holds about 130,000 distinct CDR3 sequences, around 94% seen once, with roughly 0.08% in the top ten. Source material: CD4+ T cells from PBMCs. The receptors stem from a human donor in good health.

This chain joins TRBV11-2 and TRBJ1-2, with 8 bases identical to TRBD1. J lost 5 bases, V lost 1 base, and 3 bases had no gene match. The germline V gene encodes CDR1 SGHAT and CDR2 FQNNGV. This CDR3 spans 14 amino acids. This chain's CDR3 is CASSLAGGAYGYTF. Here the CDR3 DNA reads TGTGCCAGCAGCTTAGCAGGGGGCGCGTATGGCTACACCTTC.

This sequence joins TRBV7-2 and TRBJ2-1; 9 bases fit TRBD2. Germline V gene data show CDR1 as SGHTA and CDR2 as FQGNSA. The CDR3 extends over 15 amino acids. Losses at the gene ends were 5 bases for V and 6 bases for J; bases not matched to a gene: 8. CDR3 DNA: TGTGCCAGCAGCACCGGGACTAGCAGACTCAATGAGCAGTTCTTC. This gives the protein CASSTGTSRLNEQFF.

V and J are TRBV7-9 and TRBJ2-5; D may match TRBD1 or TRBD2 (5 bases each). The germline V gene encodes CDR1 SEHNR and CDR2 FQNEAQ (reference sequence). With 5 bases removed from V and 7 bases from J, the gap between germline ends came to 17 bases. CDR3 length: 14 residues. CDR3 DNA: TGTGCCAGCAGCCTTGGGGACCCCCGGGGGACCCAGTACTTC. Protein: CASSLGDPRGTQYF.

The CDR3 sequence is CASGLYPSGGANEQYF. The CDR3 nucleotides read TGTGCTAGTGGTTTGTACCCCTCCGGAGGCGCCAACGAGCAGTACTTC. The rearrangement uses TRBV12-5 and TRBJ2-7; TRBD2 might be the D (5 bases). This CDR3 contains 16 residues. V gave up 2 bases and J gave up 5 bases, with 19 bases separating them. The germline CDR1 and CDR2 sequences are LGHNT and FRNRAP.

This clonotype was counted between two and nine times. The CDR3, as DNA: TGTGCCAGCAGTCGACAGGGGAGCACCGGGGAGCTGTTTTTT. Its protein is CASSRQGSTGELFF. This chain connects TRBV3-1 to TRBJ2-2; 8 nucleotides match TRBD1. The germline V gene encodes CDR1 LGHDT and CDR2 YNNKEL (reference sequence). Losses at the gene ends were 6 bases for V and 4 bases for J; bases not matched to a gene: 4. CDR3 size: 14 residues.

CDR3 region: CASSTTPAGGVNEQFF. The DNA of the CDR3 is TGCGCCAGCAGCACAACTCCAGCGGGAGGGGTCAATGAGCAGTTCTTC. The chain carries TRBV5-1 and TRBJ2-1, with TRBD2 identical over 10 bases. This CDR3 spans 16 amino acids. V shed 4 bases and J 6 bases; nucleotides not matched to a gene: 10. From germline, CDR1 is SGHRS and CDR2 YFSETQ.

The V and J genes are TRBV12-3 or TRBV12-4 and TRBJ1-5; the D gene is possibly TRBD1 (5 bases). The CDR3 length is 15 residues. V lost 5 bases and J lost 3, with 14 bases in between. In DNA form, the CDR3 reads TGTGCCAGCAGTGCTGCAGGGCCGGCCAATCAGCCCCAGCATTTT. Translation: CASSAAGPANQPQHF.

This sequence joins TRBV25-1 and TRBJ1-1; D gene ambiguous. From germline, CDR1 is MGHDK and CDR2 SYGVNS. This CDR3 has 14 residues. Between the trimmed V and J ends, which lost 5 bases and 3 bases, there was a span of 13 bases. The CDR3 here is CASSSGGRYTEAFF. CDR3 in DNA: TGTGCCAGCAGTTCCGGAGGTAGGTACACTGAAGCTTTCTTT.

This clonotype was counted a single time. This chain links TRBV20-1 with TRBJ2-7; perhaps TRBD2 as D (5 bases). V was trimmed by 6 bases and J by 0 bases, leaving 15 bases between them. Germline CDR1 reads DFQATT; CDR2 reads SNEGSKA (reference sequence). The CDR3 has 14 amino acids. The CDR3 protein is CSAGPAVLSYEQYF. The CDR3 DNA reads TGCAGTGCAGGCCCAGCGGTCCTCTCCTACGAGCAGTACTTC.

This chain joins TRBV20-1 and TRBJ2-3, with 10 bases identical to TRBD1. Looked up from germline, CDR1 is DFQATT and CDR2 is SNEGSKA (reference sequence). This CDR3 spans 15 amino acids. With 0 bases clipped from V and 3 bases from J, the junction kept 3 bases outside the gene matches. For the CDR3, the DNA is TGCAGTGCTAGAGATAGGACAGGGGGGACAGATACGCAGTATTTT. Amino acids: CSARDRTGGTDTQYF.

In this sample, this clonotype turned up once. CDR3 sequence: CSARDQTSGMYEQYF. The CDR3 coding sequence is TGCAGTGCTAGAGATCAAACTAGCGGGATGTACGAGCAGTACTTC. The chain carries TRBV20-1 and TRBJ2-7; 10 bases map to TRBD2. Trimming cost V 0 bases and J 4 bases; bases outside gene matches: 6. Per germline, CDR1 DFQATT and CDR2 SNEGSKA (reference sequence). The CDR3 is 15 amino acids.